This TCR beta chain was observed in a study of metastatic and nonmetastatic thyroid tumors (TCRdb year 2020). Study-wide context: Repertoires from peripheral blood and from tumor or nodule tissue samples of malignant and benign thyroid patients were compared. Study-wide conclusions, independent of this receptor: TCR beta diversity was reported as significantly higher in malignant tumors than in benign nodules, in both blood and tumor samples.

No treatment had been received by any patient before thyroid surgery. Using T-cell receptor beta sequencing, the researchers looked back retrospectively at clinical samples from patients, gathered between the early 2010s and the late 2010s. The germline V gene yields SGDLS for CDR1 and YYNGEE for CDR2. Including cysteine and phenylalanine, the CDR3 has 18 amino acids. Only the CDR3 part of the read is kept: 54 bases, read in frame from the first base. Trimming takes 3 bases off V and 4 bases off J; junction bases not matched to a gene: 16. This clone was seen ten or more times. There is no known antigen for this receptor. No base qualities exist here, and no much larger clone lies one base off it. Libraries came from PCR. This sample was sequenced with an Illumina HiSeq 4000. High-throughput sequencing was used to profile the CDR3 region of the TCR beta-chain in every patient. As for the original processing: The researchers built a classifier to tell apart papillary thyroid cancer patients with distant metastasis, based on CDR3 differences among clinicopathological groups. Repertoire diversity was assessed with the Shannon index, and tumor-blood repertoire similarity with the Morisita-Horn index. TCRdb trimmed public reads at Q25 via fastp, called clones via MiXCR and kept in-frame beta chains. None of the V and J calls come from the authors' own analysis; TCRdb made them. Within this sample are 72,000 or so clones, with more than 15% of them counted one time only. Roughly 13% of the sample is held by the ten biggest clonotypes.

This clonotype was sampled from a female donor with papillary thyroid cancer or a benign thyroid nodule (not recorded which). Some clones in this sample may be carry-over from other donors' samples. Sequencing used blood. The chain employs TRBV9 and TRBJ2-1, with 7 middle bases fitting TRBD2. In nucleotide form, the sequence is TGTGCCAGCAGCGACTCCGACGCCGGGACTACTAATTACAATGAGCAGTTCTTC. Translated, it gives CASSDSDAGTTNYNEQFF.